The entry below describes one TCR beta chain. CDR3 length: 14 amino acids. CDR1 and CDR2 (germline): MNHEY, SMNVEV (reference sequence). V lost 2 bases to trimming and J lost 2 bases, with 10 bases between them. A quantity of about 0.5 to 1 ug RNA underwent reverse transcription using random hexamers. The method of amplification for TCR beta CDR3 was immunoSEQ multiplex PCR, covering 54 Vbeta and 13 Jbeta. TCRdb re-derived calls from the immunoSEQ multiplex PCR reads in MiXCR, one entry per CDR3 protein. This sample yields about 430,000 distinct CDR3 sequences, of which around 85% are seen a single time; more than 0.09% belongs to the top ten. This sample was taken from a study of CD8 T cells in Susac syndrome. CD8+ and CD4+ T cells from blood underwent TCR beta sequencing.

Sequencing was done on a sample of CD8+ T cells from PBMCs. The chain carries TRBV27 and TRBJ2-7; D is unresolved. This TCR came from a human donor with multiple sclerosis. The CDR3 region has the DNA TGTGCCAGCAGTTTAGTGGGATCCCCCTACGAGCAGTACTTC. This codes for CASSLVGSPYEQYF.